These 20 T cell receptor beta chains originate from one sample sequenced in a study of T cells in Graves' hyperthyroidism and ophthalmopathy. RNA transcripts served as the template for amplifying TCR beta CDR3 regions. Initially, a first-round RT-PCR of the TCR CDR3 employed the HTBI primer set. TCRdb independently ran MiXCR on the multiplex PCR reads; one entry per CDR3 protein. Here the sample spans approximately 510,000 distinct CDR3 sequences, approximately 48% being singletons. Specimen: peripheral blood or thyroid tissue (not recorded which). These TCRs come from an adult woman with Graves' disease, either hyperthyroidism or ophthalmopathy (not recorded which).

This clonotype was counted ten times or more. The chain is built from TRBV25-1 and TRBJ1-1; D call uncertain. V was cut by 4 bases and J by 1 base, with 10 bases left in between. The CDR3 is 14 residues long. Per the germline V gene, CDR1 is MGHDK and CDR2 is SYGVNS. In nucleotides, the CDR3 is TGTGCCAGCAGTGCCACCGGCAGGAACACTGAAGCTTTCTTT. This codes for CASSATGRNTEAFF.

This clonotype appeared once. J is TRBJ1-5 and V is TRBV25-1, with TRBD1 matching over 8 bases. In germline, CDR1 is MGHDK, CDR2 SYGVNS. J gave up 9 bases and V 6 bases, and 10 bases lay outside the gene matches. This CDR3 contains 14 residues. The CDR3: CASSPDRDSRPQHF. The CDR3 DNA reads as TGTGCCAGCAGCCCGGACAGGGACTCTCGGCCCCAGCATTTT.

This clonotype was seen many times. V usage is TRBV29-1 and J usage is TRBJ1-1, with TRBD1 matching over 9 bases. The junction had 5 bases not matched to a gene; V was cut back by 6 bases and J by 6 bases. Per germline, CDR1 SQVTM and CDR2 ANQGSEA. This CDR3 has 12 residues. The CDR3 region is CSVQRDRAEAFF. CDR3 nucleotide sequence: TGCAGCGTGCAACGGGACAGGGCTGAAGCTTTCTTT.

The chain combines TRBV19 with TRBJ2-6; possibly TRBD2 for D (7 bases). CDR1 LNHDA and CDR2 SQIVND come from the germline V gene (reference sequence). The length of the CDR3 is 17 residues. Trimming removed 6 bases from V and 2 bases from J, with 17 bases in between. The CDR3 nucleotides are TGTGCCAGTAGCTTAAGAGGGGGGGCGCCTGGGGCCAACGTCCTGACTTTC. Protein product: CASSLRGGAPGANVLTF.

This clonotype has only a few counts. The V call is TRBV20-1, the J call TRBJ1-5, with 7 positions matching TRBD1. Germline assignment: CDR1 DFQATT and CDR2 SNEGSKA (reference sequence). The CDR3 is 14 residues long. The CDR3 spells CSPQRAGGNQPQHF. CDR3 nucleotides: TGCAGCCCCCAGCGGGCAGGGGGTAATCAGCCCCAGCATTTT.

The chain joins TRBV4-1 to TRBJ1-4; D is undetermined. Germline V lookup: CDR1 MGHRA, CDR2 YSYEKL. V gave up 0 bases and J gave up 0 bases, with 17 bases separating them. The CDR3 extends over 19 amino acids. CDR3 protein: CASSQDRVPTATTNEKLFF. Here the CDR3 DNA reads TGCGCCAGCAGCCAAGATCGAGTCCCCACAGCCACAACTAATGAAAAACTGTTTTTT.

The gene calls are TRBV25-1 and TRBJ2-5, with 11 bases fitting TRBD2. The germline V gene has CDR1 MGHDK and CDR2 SYGVNS. V trimming: 2 bases; J trimming: 5 bases; junction bases outside the gene matches: 4. The CDR3 runs 15 residues. In DNA form, the CDR3 reads TGTGCCAGCAGTGAAGGGGCTAGCGGGGGGGAGACCCAGTACTTC. Amino acid sequence: CASSEGASGGETQYF.

The chain employs TRBV12-3 or TRBV12-4 and TRBJ2-5; D possibly uses TRBD1 or TRBD2 (6 bases each). V was cut by 8 bases and J by 5 bases, with 9 bases left in between. This CDR3 region has 11 residues. CDR3 nucleotide sequence: TGTGCCAGCCAGGGGAGGGAGACCCAGTACTTC. Translated, it gives CASQGRETQYF.

V is TRBV29-1 and J is TRBJ2-7; possibly TRBD2 for D (6 bases). V lost 6 bases and J 2 bases, leaving 11 bases between the germline ends. This CDR3 has 12 amino acids. Germline CDR1 is SQVTM and CDR2 is ANQGSEA. The CDR3 is CSVRDSAYEQYF. The CDR3 bases are TGCAGCGTCCGGGACTCAGCCTACGAGCAGTACTTC.

This sequence joins TRBV2 and TRBJ1-6; maybe TRBD1 (5 bases). The V and J ends lost 2 bases and 7 bases respectively, with 12 bases between them. Germline CDR1 is SNHLY and CDR2 is FYNNEI. The CDR3 length is 15 residues. CDR3 sequence: CASSEFGGTNSPLHF. CDR3 nucleotides: TGTGCCAGCAGTGAATTTGGGGGTACAAATTCACCCCTCCACTTT.

V is TRBV19 and J is TRBJ1-2, with D tentatively TRBD1 (5 bases). The germline V gene encodes CDR1 LNHDA and CDR2 SQIVND (reference sequence). The CDR3 length is 13 residues. CDR3: CALRDPDNYGYTF. CDR3 DNA: TGTGCTCTCCGGGACCCTGATAACTATGGCTACACCTTC.

With respect to this clonotype: A much more abundant neighbour one base away suggests this may be a read error. The conserved closing phenylalanine or tryptophan is absent in this CDR3, likely reflecting a read error. This rearrangement joins TRBV2 to TRBJ1-1; TRBD1 might be the D (6 bases). The length of the CDR3 is 15 residues. Trimming removed 8 bases at V and 3 bases at J, with 19 bases between. The germline V gene has CDR1 SNHLY and CDR2 FYNNEI. The CDR3 region is CASRGGDAGDTEAFL. The DNA for the CDR3 is TGTGCCAGCCGAGGGGGGGACGCGGGGGACACTGAAGCTTTCCTT.

The rearrangement joins TRBV10-3 to TRBJ1-4, with D possibly being TRBD1 (6 bases). Germline lookup yields CDR1 ENHRY and CDR2 SYGVKD. This CDR3 is 16 amino acids long. V lost 1 base and J lost 8, with 17 bases in between. The CDR3, as DNA: TGTGCCATCAGTGAGTTCATTTGGGACAAGGAAGAAAAACTGTTTTTT. Translating gives CAISEFIWDKEEKLFF.

The chain is built from TRBV20-1 and TRBJ2-3; 13 bases fit TRBD2. V shed 5 bases and J 8 bases; nucleotides not matched to a gene: 4. This CDR3 comprises 13 residues. Per germline, CDR1 DFQATT and CDR2 SNEGSKA (reference sequence). CDR3 in DNA: TGCAGTGCTCCGGGACTAGCGGGACGTACGCAGTATTTT. It yields the protein CSAPGLAGRTQYF.

This clonotype was detected many times. The chain links TRBV5-5 to TRBJ2-5; D is undetermined. The V gene lost 5 bases and the J gene lost 1 base, with 9 bases spanning the gap. Looked up from germline, CDR1 is SGHKS and CDR2 is YYEKEE (reference sequence). The CDR3 totals 13 residues. CDR3 in amino acids: CASRQTLQETQYF. In nucleotides, the CDR3 is TGTGCCAGCAGGCAGACTCTCCAAGAGACCCAGTACTTC.

The rearrangement joins TRBV28 to TRBJ1-2; no clear D. Looked up from germline, CDR1 is MDHEN and CDR2 is SYDVKM. Trimming took off 5 bases at V and 4 bases at J, with 11 bases between the two ends. The CDR3 loop spans 13 amino acids. CDR3 loop: CASSHNSAYGYTF. CDR3 DNA: TGTGCCAGCAGTCATAACAGTGCCTATGGCTACACCTTC.

This clonotype was observed a handful of times. This chain uses TRBV28 with TRBJ2-7; perhaps TRBD1 as D (5 bases). The CDR3 is 12 residues long. V was shortened by 1 base and J by 6 bases, with 7 bases between the two germline ends. In germline, CDR1 is MDHEN, CDR2 SYDVKM. CDR3 amino acids: CASSLFRAEQYF. The CDR3 nucleotides read TGTGCCAGCAGTTTATTCAGGGCCGAGCAGTACTTC.

This clonotype has ten or more counts. The chain employs TRBV7-3 and TRBJ2-7, with 7 bases that match TRBD1. This CDR3 comprises 14 residues. Per germline, CDR1 SGHTA and CDR2 FQGTGA. The V and J ends lost 5 bases and 2 bases, in that order; junction bases with no gene match: 6. CDR3 region: CASSPGTVPYEQYF. Written as DNA, the CDR3 is TGTGCCAGCAGCCCAGGGACAGTCCCCTACGAGCAGTACTTC.

This clonotype was counted only a few times. J is TRBJ1-2 and V is TRBV2, with TRBD1 identical over 7 bases. The CDR3 loop spans 17 amino acids. The J segment lost 6 bases and the V segment lost 6 bases, leaving 19 bases of the junction unmatched. CDR1 SNHLY and CDR2 FYNNEI come from the germline V gene. The DNA of the CDR3 is TGTGCCAGCAGCCCCATCCAACTACTAAGACAGGGACATGGCTACACCTTC. Its protein is CASSPIQLLRQGHGYTF.

Comment on this clonotype: A far larger clone is just one base off, so this is likely a read error. V and J are TRBV10-3 and TRBJ1-1; D unclear. Germline CDR1 is ENHRY and CDR2 is SYGVKD. The CDR3 sequence is 12 residues long. CDR3 sequence: CASSPMNTGAFF. The CDR3 DNA is TGTGCCAGCAGTCCCATGAACACTGGAGCTTTCTTT.